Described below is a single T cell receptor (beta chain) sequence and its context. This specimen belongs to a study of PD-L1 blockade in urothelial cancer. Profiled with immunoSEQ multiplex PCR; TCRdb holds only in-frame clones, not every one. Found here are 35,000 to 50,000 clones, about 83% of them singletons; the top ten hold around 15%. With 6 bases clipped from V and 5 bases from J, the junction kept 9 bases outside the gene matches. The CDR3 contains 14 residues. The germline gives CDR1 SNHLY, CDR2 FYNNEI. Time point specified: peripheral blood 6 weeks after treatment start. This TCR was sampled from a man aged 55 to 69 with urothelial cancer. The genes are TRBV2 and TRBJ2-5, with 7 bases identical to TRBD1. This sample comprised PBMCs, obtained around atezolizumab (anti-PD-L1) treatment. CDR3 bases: TGTGCCAGCAGGGAACTAAGGGGGCCGGAGACCCAGTACTTC. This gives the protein CASRELRGPETQYF.